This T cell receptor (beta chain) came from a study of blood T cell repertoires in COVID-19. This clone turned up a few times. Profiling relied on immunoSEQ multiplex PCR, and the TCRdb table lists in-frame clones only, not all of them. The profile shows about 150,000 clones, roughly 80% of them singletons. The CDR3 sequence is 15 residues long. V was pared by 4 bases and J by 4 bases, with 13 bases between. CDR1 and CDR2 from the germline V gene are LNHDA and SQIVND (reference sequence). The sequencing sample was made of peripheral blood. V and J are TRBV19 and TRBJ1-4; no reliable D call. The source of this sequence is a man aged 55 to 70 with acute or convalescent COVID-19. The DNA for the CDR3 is TGTGCCAGTAGTACGAGCGGGAAGGGTAATGAAAAACTGTTTTTT. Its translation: CASSTSGKGNEKLFF.